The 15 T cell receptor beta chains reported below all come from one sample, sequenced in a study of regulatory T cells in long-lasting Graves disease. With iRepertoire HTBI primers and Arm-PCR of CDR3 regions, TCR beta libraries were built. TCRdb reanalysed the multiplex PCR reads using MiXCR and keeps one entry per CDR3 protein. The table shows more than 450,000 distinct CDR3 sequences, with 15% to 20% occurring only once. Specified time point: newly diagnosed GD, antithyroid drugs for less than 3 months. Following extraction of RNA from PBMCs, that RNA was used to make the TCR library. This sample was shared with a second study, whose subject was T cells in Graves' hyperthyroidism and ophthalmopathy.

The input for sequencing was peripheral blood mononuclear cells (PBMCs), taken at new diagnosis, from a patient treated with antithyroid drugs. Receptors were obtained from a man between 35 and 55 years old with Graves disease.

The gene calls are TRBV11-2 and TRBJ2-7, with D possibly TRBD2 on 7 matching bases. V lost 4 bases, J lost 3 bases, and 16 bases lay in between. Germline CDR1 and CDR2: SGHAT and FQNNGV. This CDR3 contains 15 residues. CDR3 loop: CASSSRGGAFYEQYF. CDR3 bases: TGTGCCAGCAGCTCTAGGGGGGGAGCGTTCTACGAGCAGTACTTC.

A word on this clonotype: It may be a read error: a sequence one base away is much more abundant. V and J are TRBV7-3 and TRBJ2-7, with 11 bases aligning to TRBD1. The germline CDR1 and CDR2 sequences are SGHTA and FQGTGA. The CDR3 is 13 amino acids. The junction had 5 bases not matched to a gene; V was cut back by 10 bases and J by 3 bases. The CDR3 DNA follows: TGTGCCATCTCCGGGACAGGGGGCTACGAGCAGTACTTC. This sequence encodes CAISGTGGYEQYF. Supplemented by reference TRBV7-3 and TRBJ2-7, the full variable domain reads GAGVSQTPSNKVTEKGKYVELRCDPISGHTALYWYRQSLGQGPEFLIYFQGTGAADDSGLPNDRFFAVRPEGSVSTLKIQRTERGDSAVYLCAISGTGGYEQYFGPGTRLTVT.

The CDR3 nucleotides are TGTGCCAGCAGTCCGCAGACCCGCACAGATACGCAGTATTTT. Translation: CASSPQTRTDTQYF. The chain uses TRBV6-2 or TRBV6-3 and TRBJ2-3; D is unresolved. The CDR3 extends over 14 amino acids. Germline lookup yields CDR1 MNHEY and CDR2 SVGEGT. V lost 5 bases and J 1 base, leaving 10 bases between the germline ends.

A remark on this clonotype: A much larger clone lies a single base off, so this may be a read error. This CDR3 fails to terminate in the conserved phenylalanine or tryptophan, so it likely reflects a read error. CDR3 sequence: CASTPGSERNYGYTL. CDR3 nucleotide sequence: TGTGCCAGCACCCCCGGCTCCGAGAGAAACTATGGCTACACCCTC. The genes are TRBV12-3 or TRBV12-4 and TRBJ1-2; D gene ambiguous. The CDR3 contains 15 residues. V lost 7 bases and J 2 bases, leaving 17 bases between the germline ends.

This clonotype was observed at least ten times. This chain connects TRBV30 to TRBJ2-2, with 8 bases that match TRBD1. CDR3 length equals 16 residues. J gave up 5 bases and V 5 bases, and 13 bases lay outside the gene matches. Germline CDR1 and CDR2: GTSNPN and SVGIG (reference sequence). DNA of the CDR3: TGTGCCTGGGTCGACATTTGGGGACAGGCGACCGGGGAGCTGTTTTTT. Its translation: CAWVDIWGQATGELFF.

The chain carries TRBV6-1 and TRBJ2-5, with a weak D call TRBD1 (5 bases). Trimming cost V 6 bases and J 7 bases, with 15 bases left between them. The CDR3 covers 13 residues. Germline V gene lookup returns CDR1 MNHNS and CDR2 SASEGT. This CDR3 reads CASRDTGFGTQYF. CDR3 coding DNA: TGTGCCAGCAGGGATACAGGTTTCGGGACCCAGTACTTC.

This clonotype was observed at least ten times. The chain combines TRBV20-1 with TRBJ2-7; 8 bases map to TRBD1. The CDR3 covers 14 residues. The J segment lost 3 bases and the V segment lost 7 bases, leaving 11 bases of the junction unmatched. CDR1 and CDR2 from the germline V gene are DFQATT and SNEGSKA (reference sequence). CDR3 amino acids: CSEARQGSNYEQYF. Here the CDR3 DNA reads TGCAGTGAAGCCCGACAGGGGTCGAACTACGAGCAGTACTTC.

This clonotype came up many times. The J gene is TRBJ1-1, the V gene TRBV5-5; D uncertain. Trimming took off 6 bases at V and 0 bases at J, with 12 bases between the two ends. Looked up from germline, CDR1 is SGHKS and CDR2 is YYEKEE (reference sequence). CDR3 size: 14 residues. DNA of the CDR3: TGTGCCAGCACCCTGAAAGGGATGAACACTGAAGCTTTCTTT. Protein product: CASTLKGMNTEAFF.

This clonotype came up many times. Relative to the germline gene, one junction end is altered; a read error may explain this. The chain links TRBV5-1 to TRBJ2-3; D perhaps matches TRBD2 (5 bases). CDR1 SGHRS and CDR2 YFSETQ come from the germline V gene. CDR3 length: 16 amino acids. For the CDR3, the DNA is TGTGCCAGCAGCGTTGGCACGCTAGCCAACACAGATACGCAGTATTTT. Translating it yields CASSVGTLANTDTQYF.

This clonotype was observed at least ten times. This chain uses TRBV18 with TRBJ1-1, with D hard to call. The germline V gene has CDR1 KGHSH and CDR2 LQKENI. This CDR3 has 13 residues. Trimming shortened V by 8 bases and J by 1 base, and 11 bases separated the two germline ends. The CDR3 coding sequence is TGTGCCAGCAGCACCGAGCAGAACACTGAAGCTTTCTTT. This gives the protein CASSTEQNTEAFF.

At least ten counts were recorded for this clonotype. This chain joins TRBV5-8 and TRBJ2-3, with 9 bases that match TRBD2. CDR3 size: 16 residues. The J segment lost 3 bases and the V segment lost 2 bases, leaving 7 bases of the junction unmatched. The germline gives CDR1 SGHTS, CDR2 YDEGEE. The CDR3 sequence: CASSFRLSGSTDTQYF. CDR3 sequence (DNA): TGTGCCAGCAGCTTTCGTCTTAGCGGGAGTACAGATACGCAGTATTTT.

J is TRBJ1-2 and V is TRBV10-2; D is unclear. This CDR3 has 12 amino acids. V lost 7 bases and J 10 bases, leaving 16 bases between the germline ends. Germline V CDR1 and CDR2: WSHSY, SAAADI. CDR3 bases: TGCGCCAGCACATCGGAGTTATCCTACTACACCTTC. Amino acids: CASTSELSYYTF.

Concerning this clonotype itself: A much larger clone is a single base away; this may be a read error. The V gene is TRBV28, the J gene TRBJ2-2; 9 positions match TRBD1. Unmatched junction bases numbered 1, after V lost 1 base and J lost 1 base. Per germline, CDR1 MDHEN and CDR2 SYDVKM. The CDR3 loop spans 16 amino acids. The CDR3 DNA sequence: TGTGCCAGCAGTTTATCGGGACAGGGGAACACCGGGGAGCTGTTTTTT. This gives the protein CASSLSGQGNTGELFF.

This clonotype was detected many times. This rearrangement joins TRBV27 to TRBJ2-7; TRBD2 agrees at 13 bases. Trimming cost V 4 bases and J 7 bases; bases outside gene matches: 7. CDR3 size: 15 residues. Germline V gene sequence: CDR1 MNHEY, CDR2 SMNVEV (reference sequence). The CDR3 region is CASSSLGLAGLEQYF. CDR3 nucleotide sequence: TGTGCCAGCAGTTCCTTGGGACTAGCGGGATTGGAGCAGTACTTC.

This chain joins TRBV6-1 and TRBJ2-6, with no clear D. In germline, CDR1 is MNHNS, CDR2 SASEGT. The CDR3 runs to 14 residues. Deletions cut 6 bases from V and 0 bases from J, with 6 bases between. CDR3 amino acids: CASRGSSGANVLTF. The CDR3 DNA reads TGTGCCAGCAGGGGCTCCTCTGGGGCCAACGTCCTGACTTTC.